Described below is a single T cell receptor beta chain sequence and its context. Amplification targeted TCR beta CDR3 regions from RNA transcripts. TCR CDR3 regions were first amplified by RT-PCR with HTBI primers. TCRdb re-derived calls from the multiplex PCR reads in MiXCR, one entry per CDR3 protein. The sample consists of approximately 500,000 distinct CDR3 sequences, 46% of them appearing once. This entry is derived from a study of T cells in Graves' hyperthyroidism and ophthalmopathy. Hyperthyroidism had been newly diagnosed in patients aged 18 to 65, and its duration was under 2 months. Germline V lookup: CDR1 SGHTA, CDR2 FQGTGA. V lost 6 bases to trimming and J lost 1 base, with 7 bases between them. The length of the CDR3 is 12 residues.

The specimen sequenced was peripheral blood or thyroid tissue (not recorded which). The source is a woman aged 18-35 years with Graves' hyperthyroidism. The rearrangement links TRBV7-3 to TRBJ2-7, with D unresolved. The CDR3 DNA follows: TGTGCCAGCAGTACGACATCCTACGAGCAGTACTTC. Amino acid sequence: CASSTTSYEQYF.